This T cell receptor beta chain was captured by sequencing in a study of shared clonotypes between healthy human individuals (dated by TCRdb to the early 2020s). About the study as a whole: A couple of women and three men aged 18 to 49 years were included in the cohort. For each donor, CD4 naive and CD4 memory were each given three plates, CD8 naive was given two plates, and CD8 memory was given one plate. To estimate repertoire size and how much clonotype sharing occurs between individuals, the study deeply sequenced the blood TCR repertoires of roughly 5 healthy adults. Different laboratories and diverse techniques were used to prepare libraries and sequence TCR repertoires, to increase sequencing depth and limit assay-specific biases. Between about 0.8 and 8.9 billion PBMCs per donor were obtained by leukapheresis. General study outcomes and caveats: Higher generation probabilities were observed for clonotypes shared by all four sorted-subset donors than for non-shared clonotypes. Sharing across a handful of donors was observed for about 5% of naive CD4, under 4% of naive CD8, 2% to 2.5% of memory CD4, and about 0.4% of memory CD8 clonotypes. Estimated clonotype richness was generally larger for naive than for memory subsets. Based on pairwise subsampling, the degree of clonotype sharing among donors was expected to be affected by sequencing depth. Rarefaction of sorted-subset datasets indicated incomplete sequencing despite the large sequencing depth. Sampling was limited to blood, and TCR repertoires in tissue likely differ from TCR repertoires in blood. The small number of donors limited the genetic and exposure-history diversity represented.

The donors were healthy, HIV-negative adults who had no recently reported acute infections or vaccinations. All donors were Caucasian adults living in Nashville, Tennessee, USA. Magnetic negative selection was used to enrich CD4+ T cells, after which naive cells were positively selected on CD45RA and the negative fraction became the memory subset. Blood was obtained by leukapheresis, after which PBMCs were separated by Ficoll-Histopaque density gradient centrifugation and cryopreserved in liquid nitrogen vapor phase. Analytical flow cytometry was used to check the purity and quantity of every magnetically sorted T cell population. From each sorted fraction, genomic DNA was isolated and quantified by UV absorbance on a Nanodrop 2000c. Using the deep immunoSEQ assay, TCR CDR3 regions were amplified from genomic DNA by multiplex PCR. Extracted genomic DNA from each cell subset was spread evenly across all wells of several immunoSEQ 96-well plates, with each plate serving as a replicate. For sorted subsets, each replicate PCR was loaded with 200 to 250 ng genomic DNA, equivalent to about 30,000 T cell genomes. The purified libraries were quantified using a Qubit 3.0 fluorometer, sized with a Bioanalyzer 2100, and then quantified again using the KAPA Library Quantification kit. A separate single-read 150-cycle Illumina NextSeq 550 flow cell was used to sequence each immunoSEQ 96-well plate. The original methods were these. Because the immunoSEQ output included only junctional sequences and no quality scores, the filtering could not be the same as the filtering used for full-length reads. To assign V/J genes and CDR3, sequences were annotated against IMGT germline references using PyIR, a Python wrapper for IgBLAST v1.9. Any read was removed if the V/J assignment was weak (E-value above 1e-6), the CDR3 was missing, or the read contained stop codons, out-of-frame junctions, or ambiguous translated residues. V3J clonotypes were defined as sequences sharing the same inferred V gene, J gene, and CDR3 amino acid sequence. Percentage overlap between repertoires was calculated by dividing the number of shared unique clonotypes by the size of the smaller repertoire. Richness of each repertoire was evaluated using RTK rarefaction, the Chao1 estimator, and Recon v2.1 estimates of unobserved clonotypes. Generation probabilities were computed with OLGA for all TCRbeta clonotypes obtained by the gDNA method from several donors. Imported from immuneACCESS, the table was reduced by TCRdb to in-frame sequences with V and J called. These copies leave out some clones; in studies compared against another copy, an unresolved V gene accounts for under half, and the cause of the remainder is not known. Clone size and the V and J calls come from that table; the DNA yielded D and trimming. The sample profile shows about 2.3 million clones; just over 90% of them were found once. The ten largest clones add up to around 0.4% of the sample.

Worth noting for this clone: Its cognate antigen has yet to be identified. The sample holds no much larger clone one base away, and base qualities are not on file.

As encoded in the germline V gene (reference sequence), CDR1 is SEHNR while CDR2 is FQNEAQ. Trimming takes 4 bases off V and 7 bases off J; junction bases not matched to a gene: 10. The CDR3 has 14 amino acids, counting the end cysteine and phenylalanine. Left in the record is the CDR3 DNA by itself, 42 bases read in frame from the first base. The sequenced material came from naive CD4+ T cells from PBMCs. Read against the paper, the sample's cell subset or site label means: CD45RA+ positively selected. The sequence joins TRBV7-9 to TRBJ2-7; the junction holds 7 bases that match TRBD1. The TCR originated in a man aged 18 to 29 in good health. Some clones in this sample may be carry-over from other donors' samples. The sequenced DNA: TGTGCCAGCAGCTCCCGGGACAGCGCTTTGGAGCAGTACTTC. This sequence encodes CASSSRDSALEQYF.